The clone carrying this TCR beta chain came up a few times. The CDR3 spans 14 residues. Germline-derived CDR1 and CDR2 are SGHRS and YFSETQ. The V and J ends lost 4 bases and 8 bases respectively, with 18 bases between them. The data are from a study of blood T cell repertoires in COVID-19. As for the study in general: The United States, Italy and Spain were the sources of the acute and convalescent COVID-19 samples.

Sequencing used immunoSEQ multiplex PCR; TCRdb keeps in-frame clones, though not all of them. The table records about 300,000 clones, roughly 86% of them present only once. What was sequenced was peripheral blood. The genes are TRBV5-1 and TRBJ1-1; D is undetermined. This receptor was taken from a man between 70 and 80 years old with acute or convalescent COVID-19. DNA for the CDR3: TGCGCCAGCAGCGCTAGATTGATGCCAGCCGAAGCTTTCTTT. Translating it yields CASSARLMPAEAFF.